A selection of T cell receptor beta chains follows, all from one sample in a study of CD8 T cells in Susac syndrome. One entry per CDR3 protein, called by TCRdb with MiXCR from the immunoSEQ multiplex PCR reads. The data show around 300,000 distinct CDR3 sequences, with 85% seen just once and 0.2% to 0.25% held by the top ten. Material: CD8+ T cells from PBMCs. The source of these receptors is a human donor with multiple sclerosis. The CDR3 runs from the conserved cysteine through the conserved F or W. D genes are given only for firm matches. Expanded clones get a size class; other rows say once, few or many, or leave the size out.

j_gene,d_gene,v_gene,abundance,CDR3aa,CDR3nt
TRBJ2-1,TRBD2,TRBV6-2/TRBV6-3,NA,CASSYPEISASGRRSYNEQFF,TGTGCCAGCAGTTATCCCGAGATCTCGGCTAGCGGGAGGAGATCCTACAATGAGCAGTTCTTC
TRBJ1-4,NA,TRBV10-3,NA,CAIRPEDGDEKLFF,TGTGCCATCAGGCCTGAGGATGGGGATGAAAAACTGTTTTTT
TRBJ1-1,TRBD1,TRBV6-2/TRBV6-3,NA,CASTSQGANTEAFF,TGTGCCAGCACATCACAGGGGGCGAACACTGAAGCTTTCTTT
TRBJ1-5,NA,TRBV28,once,CASTNKGITQPQHF,TGTGCCAGCACCAATAAGGGTATCACACAGCCCCAGCATTTT
TRBJ2-5,TRBD2,TRBV6-1,NA,CASSPIAGHQETQYF,TGTGCCAGCAGCCCCATAGCGGGGCACCAAGAGACCCAGTACTTC
TRBJ2-7,TRBD2,TRBV10-3,few,CAIRPGLAGPRGYEQYF,TGTGCCATCAGACCGGGACTAGCGGGACCGAGAGGCTACGAGCAGTACTTC
TRBJ2-3,NA,TRBV7-8,NA,CASSPTGTTRLFTDTQYF,TGTGCCAGCAGCCCGACCGGGACAACGCGTCTCTTCACAGATACGCAGTATTTT
TRBJ2-1,TRBD1,TRBV12-3/TRBV12-4,NA,CASSSGQQGHEQFF,TGTGCCAGCAGTTCCGGCCAACAGGGGCATGAGCAGTTCTTC
TRBJ2-7,NA,TRBV4-1,NA,CASSQVKKRGEQYF,TGCGCCAGCAGCCAAGTGAAGAAGCGTGGGGAGCAGTACTTC
TRBJ2-2,TRBD2,TRBV20-1,NA,CSARLAGGTGELFF,TGCAGTGCTAGACTAGCGGGAGGAACCGGGGAGCTGTTTTTT
TRBJ1-4,TRBD1,TRBV25-1,few,CASSASGTGPTNEKLFF,TGTGCCAGCAGTGCCTCCGGGACAGGGCCAACTAATGAAAAACTGTTTTTT
TRBJ2-1,NA,TRBV5-6,NA,CASSFLGVYNEQFF,TGTGCCAGCAGTTTCCTCGGGGTTTACAATGAGCAGTTCTTC
TRBJ2-7,NA,TRBV10-3,NA,CAISPVAAAYEQYF,TGTGCCATCAGCCCTGTCGCTGCCGCCTACGAGCAGTACTTC
TRBJ2-2,NA,TRBV5-1,NA,CASSLWGGELFF,TGCGCCAGCAGCTTGTGGGGAGGGGAGCTGTTTTTT
TRBJ2-1,NA,TRBV10-2,once,CASSGLVGEQFF,TGCGCCAGCAGTGGACTAGTCGGTGAGCAGTTCTTC